Here is one T cell receptor (beta chain) with its context. The data stem from a study of blood T cell repertoires in COVID-19. Overall study: Spain, Italy and the United States supplied samples that represented acute and convalescent COVID-19. From T cells, B-cell-depleted T cells, or PBMCs came the material, which was cDNA or gDNA.

In the authors' workflow: Counts of nucleated cells, estimated from reference gene primer amplification, were obtained. Profiled with immunoSEQ multiplex PCR; TCRdb holds only in-frame clones, not every one. V, J and clone size were drawn from that table, and D and trimming were deduced from the DNA. This table has about 170,000 clones, roughly 80% appearing once. The CDR3 spans 15 residues. Germline V gene sequence: CDR1 SGHRS, CDR2 YFSETQ. V lost 1 base and J lost 4, with 11 bases in between. Sequencing was carried out using peripheral blood. The sequence came from a man between 65 and 85 years old with active or convalescent COVID-19. The chain couples TRBV5-1 to TRBJ2-2; D might be TRBD2 (5 bases). In DNA, the CDR3 is TGCGCCAGCAGCTTGCAGGAAGGAGGCACCGGGGAGCTGTTTTTT. Amino acid sequence: CASSLQEGGTGELFF.